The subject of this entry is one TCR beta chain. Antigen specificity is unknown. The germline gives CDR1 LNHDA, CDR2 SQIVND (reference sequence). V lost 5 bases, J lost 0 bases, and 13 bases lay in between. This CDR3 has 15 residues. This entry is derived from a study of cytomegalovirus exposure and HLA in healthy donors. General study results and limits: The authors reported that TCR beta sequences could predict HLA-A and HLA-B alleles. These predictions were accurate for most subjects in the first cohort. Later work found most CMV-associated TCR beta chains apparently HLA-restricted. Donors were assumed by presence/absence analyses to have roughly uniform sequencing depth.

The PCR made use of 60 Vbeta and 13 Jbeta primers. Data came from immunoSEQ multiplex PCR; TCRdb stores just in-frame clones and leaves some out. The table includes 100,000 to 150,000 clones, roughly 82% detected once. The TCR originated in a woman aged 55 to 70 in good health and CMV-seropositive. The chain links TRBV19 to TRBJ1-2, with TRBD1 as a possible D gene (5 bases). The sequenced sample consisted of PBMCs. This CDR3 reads CASSPGGDANYGYTF. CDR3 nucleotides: TGTGCCAGTAGTCCCGGGGGGGACGCTAACTATGGCTACACCTTC.